The 29 T cell receptor beta chains given below trace back to one sample, sequenced in a study of blood T cell repertoires in COVID-19. Profiled with immunoSEQ multiplex PCR; TCRdb holds only in-frame clones, not every one. The table includes tens of thousands of clones, over 70% detected once. What was sequenced was peripheral blood. These receptors came from a woman of 80 years or more with acute or convalescent COVID-19.

This chain links TRBV7-9 with TRBJ1-1, with D unclear. Germline lookup yields CDR1 SEHNR and CDR2 FQNEAQ (reference sequence). V gave up 4 bases and J gave up 5 bases, with 11 bases separating them. This CDR3 region has 13 residues. The CDR3 DNA reads TGTGCCAGCAGCTACATGCAGGAAACTGAAGCTTTCTTT. Its translation: CASSYMQETEAFF.

The V gene is TRBV3-1 (or the pseudogene TRBV3-2), the J gene TRBJ2-1; 10 bases match TRBD1. The CDR3 runs 15 residues. Unmatched junction bases numbered 8, after V lost 4 bases and J lost 8 bases. The germline CDR1 and CDR2 sequences are LGHDT and YNNKEL (reference sequence). CDR3 bases: TGTGCCAGCAGCCCACGACAGGGGGCCCGCGATGAGCAGTTCTTC. It specifies CASSPRQGARDEQFF.

The V call is TRBV6-2 or TRBV6-3, the J call TRBJ2-4; possibly TRBD2 for D (7 bases). Per germline, CDR1 MNHEY and CDR2 SVGEGT. The V gene lost 2 bases and the J gene lost 7 bases, with 18 bases spanning the gap. The CDR3 sequence is 16 residues long. The CDR3: CASSYNLRGGRNIQYF. CDR3 DNA: TGTGCCAGCAGTTACAACCTCCGCGGGGGCAGGAACATTCAGTACTTC.

This clone was recorded only once. This chain uses TRBV5-5 with TRBJ2-5, with TRBD2 as a possible D gene (6 bases). Deletions cut 0 bases from V and 3 bases from J, with 9 bases between. The CDR3 spans 14 residues. Germline V gene data show CDR1 as SGHKS and CDR2 as YYEKEE (reference sequence). The CDR3 loop reads CASSLVAEKETQYF. The CDR3 nucleotides are TGTGCCAGCAGCTTGGTAGCGGAAAAAGAGACCCAGTACTTC.

This chain connects TRBV2 to TRBJ1-2; D possibly corresponds to TRBD1 (5 bases). V lost 6 bases and J 0 bases, leaving 20 bases between the germline ends. The CDR3 length is 17 residues. Germline V lookup: CDR1 SNHLY, CDR2 FYNNEI. The CDR3 sequence is CASSAYSGTRANYGYTF. In DNA form, the CDR3 reads TGTGCCAGCAGCGCTTATTCCGGGACTCGAGCTAACTATGGCTACACCTTC.

V and J are TRBV5-1 and TRBJ1-2, with D hard to call. The germline gives CDR1 SGHRS, CDR2 YFSETQ. This CDR3 is built from 12 residues. V was cut by 4 bases and J by 8 bases, with 12 bases left in between. CDR3 DNA: TGCGCCAGCAGCCTTAATACGGGGGGCTACACCTTC. It yields the protein CASSLNTGGYTF.

V and J are TRBV19 and TRBJ1-4; 7 nucleotides align to TRBD1. Looked up from germline, CDR1 is LNHDA and CDR2 is SQIVND (reference sequence). The CDR3 sequence is 16 residues long. V dropped 7 bases and J dropped 4; count of bases not matched to a gene: 12. CDR3 nucleotide sequence: TGTGCCAGTACCCGGGACAGCCTAGCTTTTAATGAAAAACTGTTTTTT. Its protein product is CASTRDSLAFNEKLFF.

The chain is built from TRBV11-3 and TRBJ2-3; D uncertain. V gave up 1 base and J gave up 2 bases, with 7 bases separating them. The CDR3 is made up of 14 amino acids. Germline V CDR1 and CDR2: SGHNT, YENEEA. In DNA, the CDR3 is TGTGCCAGCAGCTTAGGACAAACCACAGATACGCAGTATTTT. It is translated as CASSLGQTTDTQYF.

The chain couples TRBV18 to TRBJ1-2; 7 nucleotides match TRBD1. Germline trimming cut 2 bases from V and 6 bases from J; bases unmatched to any gene: 6. Per the germline V gene, CDR1 is KGHSH and CDR2 is LQKENI. The CDR3 is 14 amino acids. CDR3 DNA sequence: TGTGCCAGCTCACCAGGACAGGAAAGGCATGGCTACACCTTC. Residues: CASSPGQERHGYTF.

In its sample, this clone was seen once. The V and J genes are TRBV2 and TRBJ1-1; D is unclear. The CDR3 extends over 14 amino acids. V was shortened by 3 bases and J by 5 bases, with 13 bases between the two germline ends. CDR1 and CDR2 from the germline V gene are SNHLY and FYNNEI. CDR3 protein: CASSEFQVDTEAFF. The CDR3 DNA is TGTGCCAGCAGTGAGTTTCAGGTGGATACTGAAGCTTTCTTT. Full variable domain (rest looked up from reference TRBV2 and TRBJ1-1): EPEVTQTPSHQVTQMGQEVILRCVPISNHLYFYWYRQILGQKVEFLVSFYNNEISEKSEIFDDQFSVERPDGSNFTLKIRSTKLEDSAMYFCASSEFQVDTEAFFGQGTRLTVV.

Only a few counts were recorded for this clone. The gene calls are TRBV5-6 and TRBJ1-6; D remains unclear. The V end lost 0 bases, the J end lost 7 bases, and 8 bases lay between the germline ends. Germline CDR1 is SGHDT and CDR2 is YYEEEE. The CDR3 has 14 residues. The CDR3 loop reads CASSLVGENSPLHF. DNA for the CDR3: TGTGCCAGCAGCTTGGTAGGAGAAAATTCACCCCTCCACTTT.

V and J are TRBV5-1 and TRBJ1-2, with D perhaps matching TRBD1 (6 bases). There are 14 residues in the CDR3. With 4 bases removed from V and 3 bases from J, the gap between germline ends came to 13 bases. Per the germline V gene, CDR1 is SGHRS and CDR2 is YFSETQ. CDR3 coding DNA: TGCGCCAGCAGCCGCGCGGACAGCGACTATGGCTACACCTTC. Translating it yields CASSRADSDYGYTF.

The rearrangement uses TRBV2 and TRBJ2-1; 10 nucleotides agree with TRBD2. Germline V gene lookup returns CDR1 SNHLY and CDR2 FYNNEI. Germline trimming cut 6 bases from V and 5 bases from J; bases unmatched to any gene: 7. This CDR3 has 15 amino acids. In DNA form, the CDR3 reads TGTGCCAGCAGAACTCTAGCGGGGGAGAACAATGAGCAGTTCTTC. Translating gives CASRTLAGENNEQFF.

This chain joins TRBV3-1 (or the pseudogene TRBV3-2) and TRBJ2-4; TRBD2 aligns across 8 bases. The germline CDR1 and CDR2 sequences are LGHDT and YNNKEL (reference sequence). This CDR3 comprises 17 residues. V shed 1 base, J shed 0 bases, and the junction held 5 bases outside the gene matches. The CDR3 region is CASSQVSGALAKNIQYF. The CDR3 DNA reads as TGTGCCAGCAGCCAAGTTAGCGGGGCGCTAGCCAAAAACATTCAGTACTTC.

V gene TRBV15 combines with J gene TRBJ2-1, with D hard to call. CDR3 length: 13 amino acids. CDR1 is LNHNV, CDR2 YYDKDF, per germline (reference sequence). V was shortened by 0 bases and J by 6 bases, with 6 bases between the two germline ends. CDR3 sequence: CATSRDNINEQFF. In nucleotides, the CDR3 is TGTGCCACCAGCAGAGATAACATCAATGAGCAGTTCTTC.

The CDR3 protein is CASSLITGNSGANVLTF. Here the CDR3 DNA reads TGTGCCAGCAGCTTGATAACAGGAAACTCTGGGGCCAACGTCCTGACTTTC. The chain is built from TRBV5-6 and TRBJ2-6; maybe TRBD1 (5 bases). Germline lookup yields CDR1 SGHDT and CDR2 YYEEEE. The CDR3 has 17 residues. The germline V and J ends were trimmed by 1 base and 0 bases, with 11 bases remaining between them.

V gene TRBV10-2 combines with J gene TRBJ2-3; 9 bases are a match to TRBD2. V gave up 3 bases and J gave up 3 bases; unmatched junction bases: 4. The CDR3 covers 15 residues. Germline assignment: CDR1 WSHSY and CDR2 SAAADI. In nucleotides, the CDR3 is TGCGCCAGCAGTGATGGCGGGGGGGGAACAGATACGCAGTATTTT. It translates to CASSDGGGGTDTQYF.

About this clone itself: This CDR3 is also generated by other DNA sequences in the sample. V is TRBV5-1 and J is TRBJ1-1; D is uncertain. The V gene lost 0 bases and the J gene lost 1 base, with 7 bases spanning the gap. Germline CDR1 reads SGHRS; CDR2 reads YFSETQ. The CDR3 loop spans 14 amino acids. The CDR3 loop is CASSLVGENTEAFF. The DNA of the CDR3 is TGCGCCAGCAGCTTGGTGGGAGAGAACACTGAAGCTTTCTTT.

The chain is built from TRBV19 and TRBJ1-1; a possible D gene is TRBD1 (6 bases). This CDR3 has 14 amino acids. Deletions cut 8 bases from V and 5 bases from J, with 18 bases between. Per the germline V gene, CDR1 is LNHDA and CDR2 is SQIVND (reference sequence). The CDR3 loop is CASSGQRARTEAFF. The CDR3 coding sequence is TGTGCCAGTTCCGGACAGAGGGCCCGAACTGAAGCTTTCTTT.

Here the CDR3 reads CASSLGVGVNEQFF. Written as DNA, the CDR3 is TGCGCCAGCAGCTTGGGGGTAGGGGTGAATGAGCAGTTCTTC. The chain joins TRBV5-1 to TRBJ2-1, with D perhaps TRBD1 (5 bases). The CDR3 has 14 amino acids. Germline CDR1 reads SGHRS; CDR2 reads YFSETQ. With 0 bases removed from V and 7 bases from J, the gap between germline ends came to 11 bases.

This clone has a handful of counts. The chain recombines TRBV5-5 with TRBJ1-5; 7 bases map to TRBD1. Germline V lookup: CDR1 SGHKS, CDR2 YYEKEE (reference sequence). The ends lost 1 base at V and 9 bases at J; junction bases unmatched: 10. The CDR3 totals 15 residues. The CDR3 nucleotides read TGTGCCAGCAGCTTGTTTGACAGGGATGAGCGGCCCCAGCATTTT. Translated, it gives CASSLFDRDERPQHF.

The chain uses TRBV29-1 and TRBJ1-5; TRBD1 aligns across 8 bases. CDR3 length: 15 residues. The V and J ends lost 5 bases and 2 bases, in that order; junction bases with no gene match: 8. CDR1 is SQVTM, CDR2 ANQGSEA, per germline. CDR3 bases: TGCAGCGTTTTGTCACAGGGGGTGGGCAATCAGCCCCAGCATTTT. It specifies CSVLSQGVGNQPQHF.

The chain joins TRBV9 to TRBJ2-7; 10 bases are shared with TRBD2. The CDR3 is 14 residues long. After removal of 2 bases from V and 4 bases from J, the junction contained 3 bases not matched to a gene. CDR1 and CDR2 from the germline V gene are SGDLS and YYNGEE. The CDR3 spells CASSVYSGGYEQYF. The CDR3, as DNA: TGTGCCAGCAGCGTTTATAGCGGGGGGTACGAGCAGTACTTC.

The V and J genes are TRBV27 and TRBJ2-7; 7 bases are shared with TRBD1. The CDR3 is 13 residues long. J lost 0 bases, V lost 6 bases, and 2 bases had no gene match. CDR1 is MNHEY and CDR2 is SMNVEV in the germline V gene (reference sequence). This CDR3 is CASRRDSSYEQYF. In DNA, the CDR3 is TGTGCCAGCAGGAGGGACAGCTCCTACGAGCAGTACTTC.

This rearrangement joins TRBV5-4 to TRBJ2-2, with D possibly being TRBD1 (5 bases). Germline CDR1 reads SGHNT; CDR2 reads YYREEE (reference sequence). The length of the CDR3 is 16 residues. The V end lost 3 bases, the J end lost 3 bases, and 15 bases lay between the germline ends. CDR3 region: CASSYPSGRDTGELFF. DNA of the CDR3: TGTGCCAGCAGCTATCCTTCCGGCAGGGACACCGGGGAGCTGTTTTTT. The variable domain in full, with the rest retrieved from reference TRBV5-4 and TRBJ2-2, is ETGVTQSPTHLIKTRGQQVTLRCSSQSGHNTVSWYQQALGQGPQFIFQYYREEENGRGNFPPRFSGLQFPNYSSELNVNALELDDSALYLCASSYPSGRDTGELFFGEGSRLTVL.

The chain combines TRBV30 with TRBJ2-1; no clear D gene. Looked up from germline, CDR1 is GTSNPN and CDR2 is SVGIG (reference sequence). The CDR3 is 15 residues long. Trimming removed 7 bases at V and 0 bases at J, with 16 bases between. CDR3 in amino acids: CASPLEKRSYNEQFF. The CDR3 DNA reads TGTGCCTCCCCCCTCGAAAAGCGCTCCTACAATGAGCAGTTCTTC.

This clone is a singleton in its sample. The chain recombines TRBV16 with TRBJ1-5, with no clear D. V lost 0 bases, J lost 5 bases, and 8 bases lay in between. The germline V gene has CDR1 KGHSY and CDR2 FQNENV. The CDR3 runs to 14 residues. CDR3 loop: CASSQSREDQPQHF. CDR3 in DNA: TGTGCCAGCAGCCAATCGAGGGAGGATCAGCCCCAGCATTTT. Together with reference TRBV16 and TRBJ1-5, the CDR3 gives the full variable domain: GEEVAQTPKHLVRGEGQKAKLYCAPIKGHSYVFWYQQVLKNEFKFLISFQNENVFDETGMPKERFSAKCLPNSPCSLEIQATKLEDSAVYFCASSQSREDQPQHFGDGTRLSIL.

This chain uses TRBV19 with TRBJ1-2; 10 nucleotides line up with TRBD1. This CDR3 has 14 residues. Germline V gene data show CDR1 as LNHDA and CDR2 as SQIVND (reference sequence). Losses at the gene ends were 8 bases for V and 8 bases for J; bases not matched to a gene: 11. The CDR3 protein is CASSGTGVIWGYTF. DNA of the CDR3: TGTGCCAGTTCCGGGACAGGGGTCATTTGGGGCTACACCTTC.

The rearrangement joins TRBV19 to TRBJ1-2, with 7 bases that match TRBD1. Germline CDR1 LNHDA, CDR2 SQIVND (reference sequence). This CDR3 is built from 13 residues. V dropped 7 bases and J dropped 6; count of bases not matched to a gene: 8. CDR3 sequence (DNA): TGTGCCAGTACCCCAACAGGGGAGCATGGCTACACCTTC. Encoded protein: CASTPTGEHGYTF.